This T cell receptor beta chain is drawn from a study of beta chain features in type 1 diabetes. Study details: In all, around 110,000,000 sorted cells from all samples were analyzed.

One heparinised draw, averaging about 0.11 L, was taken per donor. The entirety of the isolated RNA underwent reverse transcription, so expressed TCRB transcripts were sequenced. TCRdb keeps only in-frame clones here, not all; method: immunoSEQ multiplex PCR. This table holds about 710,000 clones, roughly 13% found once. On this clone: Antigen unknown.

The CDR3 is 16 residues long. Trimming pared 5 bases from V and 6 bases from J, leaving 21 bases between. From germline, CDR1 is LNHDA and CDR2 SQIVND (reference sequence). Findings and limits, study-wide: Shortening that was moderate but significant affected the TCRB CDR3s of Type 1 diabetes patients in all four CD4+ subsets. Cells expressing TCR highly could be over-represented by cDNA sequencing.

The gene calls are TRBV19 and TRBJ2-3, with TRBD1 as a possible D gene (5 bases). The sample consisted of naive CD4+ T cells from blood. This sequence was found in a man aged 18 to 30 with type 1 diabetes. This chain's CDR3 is CASSATGNKGLDTQYF. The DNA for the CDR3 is TGTGCCAGTAGTGCCACAGGAAATAAGGGTTTGGATACGCAGTATTTT. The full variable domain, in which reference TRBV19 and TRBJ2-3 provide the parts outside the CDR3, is DGGITQSPKYLFRKEGQNVTLSCEQNLNHDAMYWYRQDPGQGLRLIYYSQIVNDFQKGDIAEGYSVSREKKESFPLTVTSAQKNPTAFYLCASSATGNKGLDTQYFGPGTRLTVL.